The rows below give T cell receptor beta chains drawn from one sample of a study of patients and donors after allogeneic stem cell transplantation. TCRdb reanalysed the RT-PCR reads using MiXCR and keeps one entry per CDR3 protein. The sample shows tens of thousands of distinct CDR3 sequences, around 7% of them seen only once. The sequencing input was blood, either unsorted or a sorted T cell fraction (not recorded which). The receptors stem from a human donor who was either an allogeneic HSCT recipient or a stem cell or donor lymphocyte infusion donor (not recorded which). It is not recorded whose cells these are; they may come from a transplant donor. The CDR3 runs from the conserved cysteine through the conserved F or W. Fields, in order: clone size, CDR3 length, D gene, V gene, J gene, CDR3 protein. D genes are given only for firm matches. Expanded clones are given a class, and other clones once, few, many or no size at all.

clone size: -
CDR3 length: 13
D gene: TRBD1
V gene: TRBV3-1
J gene: TRBJ2-7
CDR3 protein: CASSPGTGKFFNF

clone size: -
CDR3 length: 15
D gene: -
V gene: TRBV3-1
J gene: TRBJ2-1
CDR3 protein: CASSQEWDSYNEQFF

clone size: few
CDR3 length: 16
D gene: -
V gene: TRBV4-1
J gene: TRBJ2-7
CDR3 protein: CASSQSGAWASYEQYF

clone size: few
CDR3 length: 13
D gene: -
V gene: TRBV18
J gene: TRBJ2-3
CDR3 protein: CASSPATTDTQYF

clone size: many
CDR3 length: 14
D gene: -
V gene: TRBV10-3
J gene: TRBJ2-3
CDR3 protein: CAINSARSTDTQYF

clone size: many
CDR3 length: 16
D gene: -
V gene: TRBV18
J gene: TRBJ1-3
CDR3 protein: CASSQAGGPTGNTIYF

clone size: -
CDR3 length: 12
D gene: -
V gene: TRBV5-4
J gene: TRBJ2-2
CDR3 protein: CASSLDRGELFF

clone size: few
CDR3 length: 15
D gene: -
V gene: TRBV10-2
J gene: TRBJ2-1
CDR3 protein: CASSGGLGFYNEQFF

clone size: many
CDR3 length: 18
D gene: TRBD2
V gene: TRBV10-3
J gene: TRBJ2-2
CDR3 protein: CAISRTSGRTSNTGELFF

clone size: few
CDR3 length: 14
D gene: -
V gene: TRBV20-1
J gene: TRBJ2-7
CDR3 protein: CSAPQGGRAYEQYF

clone size: many
CDR3 length: 15
D gene: -
V gene: TRBV15
J gene: TRBJ2-5
CDR3 protein: CATSRDHDTGGTQYF

clone size: few
CDR3 length: 19
D gene: TRBD2
V gene: TRBV6-2/TRBV6-3
J gene: TRBJ2-2
CDR3 protein: CASSGNRPGLALRTGELFF

clone size: many
CDR3 length: 15
D gene: -
V gene: TRBV29-1
J gene: TRBJ2-6
CDR3 protein: CSVEVSITGANVLTF

clone size: many
CDR3 length: 14
D gene: -
V gene: TRBV12-3/TRBV12-4
J gene: TRBJ2-3
CDR3 protein: CASSAPVVQGSQYF

clone size: -
CDR3 length: 13
D gene: TRBD2
V gene: TRBV27
J gene: TRBJ2-7
CDR3 protein: CASTSSGSHEQYF

clone size: few
CDR3 length: 16
D gene: TRBD2
V gene: TRBV2
J gene: TRBJ2-5
CDR3 protein: CASLGTSGRKGETQYF

clone size: many
CDR3 length: 12
D gene: -
V gene: TRBV7-2
J gene: TRBJ2-5
CDR3 protein: CASSYRQETQYF

clone size: many
CDR3 length: 13
D gene: -
V gene: TRBV6-5
J gene: TRBJ2-7
CDR3 protein: CASMGQGGYEQYF

clone size: many
CDR3 length: 14
D gene: TRBD2
V gene: TRBV29-1
J gene: TRBJ2-5
CDR3 protein: CSAKGTSGQETQYF

clone size: many
CDR3 length: 18
D gene: -
V gene: TRBV4-3
J gene: TRBJ2-6
CDR3 protein: CASSQDQGSRSGANVLTF

clone size: many
CDR3 length: 15
D gene: TRBD2
V gene: TRBV5-1
J gene: TRBJ2-1
CDR3 protein: CASSPGSGRAEEQFF

clone size: -
CDR3 length: 22
D gene: TRBD1
V gene: TRBV19
J gene: TRBJ2-3
CDR3 protein: CASSIRNRRDRGKPGPSDTQYF

clone size: many
CDR3 length: 13
D gene: -
V gene: TRBV18
J gene: TRBJ1-1
CDR3 protein: CASSGLDGAEAFF

clone size: many
CDR3 length: 15
D gene: TRBD2
V gene: TRBV4-2
J gene: TRBJ2-7
CDR3 protein: CASSLHGSGGYEQYF

clone size: many
CDR3 length: 17
D gene: TRBD2
V gene: TRBV11-2
J gene: TRBJ2-1
CDR3 protein: CASSLPLGGSSYNEQFF

clone size: -
CDR3 length: 12
D gene: -
V gene: TRBV30
J gene: TRBJ2-5
CDR3 protein: CAWAPGQETQYF

clone size: many
CDR3 length: 12
D gene: -
V gene: TRBV25-1
J gene: TRBJ2-7
CDR3 protein: CASSVDSYEQYF

clone size: many
CDR3 length: 10
D gene: -
V gene: TRBV28
J gene: TRBJ1-2
CDR3 protein: CASSDIGYTF

clone size: few
CDR3 length: 14
D gene: -
V gene: TRBV18
J gene: TRBJ2-1
CDR3 protein: CASSPGAPRDEQFF

clone size: -
CDR3 length: 18
D gene: -
V gene: TRBV6-5
J gene: TRBJ2-3
CDR3 protein: CASSLVGGPTLAADTQYF

clone size: -
CDR3 length: 17
D gene: TRBD1
V gene: TRBV5-6
J gene: TRBJ2-5
CDR3 protein: CASSLEGQGIFQETQYF

clone size: many
CDR3 length: 15
D gene: TRBD1
V gene: TRBV6-2/TRBV6-3
J gene: TRBJ1-5
CDR3 protein: CASSTHRTGNQPQHF

clone size: many
CDR3 length: 14
D gene: -
V gene: TRBV7-9
J gene: TRBJ2-5
CDR3 protein: CASSPWGAQETQYF

clone size: many
CDR3 length: 11
D gene: -
V gene: TRBV7-3
J gene: TRBJ2-2
CDR3 protein: CASRGTGELFF

clone size: many
CDR3 length: 14
D gene: -
V gene: TRBV28
J gene: TRBJ2-1
CDR3 protein: CASLSGDSYNEQFF

clone size: many
CDR3 length: 15
D gene: TRBD2
V gene: TRBV12-3/TRBV12-4
J gene: TRBJ2-3
CDR3 protein: CASSWGGPFTDTQYF

clone size: many
CDR3 length: 11
D gene: TRBD2
V gene: TRBV5-6
J gene: TRBJ2-1
CDR3 protein: CASSTAGGPLF

clone size: -
CDR3 length: 15
D gene: -
V gene: TRBV10-3
J gene: TRBJ2-7
CDR3 protein: CAISESSDSYYEQYF

clone size: many
CDR3 length: 16
D gene: TRBD1
V gene: TRBV4-1
J gene: TRBJ2-2
CDR3 protein: CASSRPGTGGIGELFF

clone size: many
CDR3 length: 14
D gene: -
V gene: TRBV25-1
J gene: TRBJ1-4
CDR3 protein: CASSEPPAGIKLFF

clone size: -
CDR3 length: 15
D gene: -
V gene: TRBV5-1
J gene: TRBJ2-3
CDR3 protein: CASSLAAGSTDTQYF

clone size: many
CDR3 length: 13
D gene: TRBD1
V gene: TRBV7-3
J gene: TRBJ2-1
CDR3 protein: CASSPGTGNEQFF

clone size: -
CDR3 length: 12
D gene: -
V gene: TRBV6-2/TRBV6-3
J gene: TRBJ1-6
CDR3 protein: CASNQGNSPLHF

clone size: many
CDR3 length: 14
D gene: TRBD1
V gene: TRBV7-7
J gene: TRBJ2-5
CDR3 protein: CASSLDRGQETQYF

clone size: many
CDR3 length: 16
D gene: TRBD2
V gene: TRBV9
J gene: TRBJ2-1
CDR3 protein: CASSLLSGTSYNEQFF

clone size: many
CDR3 length: 16
D gene: TRBD2
V gene: TRBV12-5
J gene: TRBJ2-1
CDR3 protein: CASGSGTSGSQGEQFF

clone size: many
CDR3 length: 12
D gene: -
V gene: TRBV6-2/TRBV6-3
J gene: TRBJ2-7
CDR3 protein: CASRGRTLAQYF

clone size: many
CDR3 length: 11
D gene: -
V gene: TRBV27
J gene: TRBJ2-7
CDR3 protein: CASSSYYEQYF

clone size: few
CDR3 length: 13
D gene: -
V gene: TRBV28
J gene: TRBJ2-3
CDR3 protein: CAIQWSGADTQYF

clone size: many
CDR3 length: 14
D gene: -
V gene: TRBV20-1
J gene: TRBJ2-2
CDR3 protein: CSASPQVATGELFF

clone size: many
CDR3 length: 13
D gene: -
V gene: TRBV28
J gene: TRBJ1-2
CDR3 protein: CASSSRDIYGYTF

clone size: many
CDR3 length: 16
D gene: TRBD1
V gene: TRBV3-1
J gene: TRBJ1-6
CDR3 protein: CASSLSGTGGTSPLHF

clone size: many
CDR3 length: 16
D gene: -
V gene: TRBV20-1
J gene: TRBJ1-4
CDR3 protein: CSARAQEYPTNEKLFF

clone size: many
CDR3 length: 15
D gene: -
V gene: TRBV20-1
J gene: TRBJ2-1
CDR3 protein: CSARAPGGRYNEQFF

clone size: -
CDR3 length: 14
D gene: -
V gene: TRBV5-8
J gene: TRBJ1-5
CDR3 protein: CASSLVYSNQPQHF